This T cell receptor beta chain was profiled in a study of Tregs in tolerant kidney transplant recipients. Across the study: Recipients received nonmyeloablative bone marrow transplants from related graft donors, with transient mixed chimerism.

TCRdb keeps only in-frame clones here, not all; method: immunoSEQ multiplex PCR. This table holds about 100,000 clones, 90% found once. V was clipped by 5 bases and J by 7 bases, with 11 bases between them. The V gene's germline CDR1 is SGHDN and CDR2 FVKESK. This CDR3 contains 12 residues. This receptor was taken from a human donor who received a combined kidney and bone marrow transplant. The chain combines TRBV14 with TRBJ1-1, with D possibly TRBD1 on 5 matching bases. Sequences were derived from CD4+ T cells from blood, sampled before the transplant. CDR3 sequence: CASSTQGFEAFF. DNA of the CDR3: TGTGCCAGCAGCACTCAGGGATTTGAAGCTTTCTTT.